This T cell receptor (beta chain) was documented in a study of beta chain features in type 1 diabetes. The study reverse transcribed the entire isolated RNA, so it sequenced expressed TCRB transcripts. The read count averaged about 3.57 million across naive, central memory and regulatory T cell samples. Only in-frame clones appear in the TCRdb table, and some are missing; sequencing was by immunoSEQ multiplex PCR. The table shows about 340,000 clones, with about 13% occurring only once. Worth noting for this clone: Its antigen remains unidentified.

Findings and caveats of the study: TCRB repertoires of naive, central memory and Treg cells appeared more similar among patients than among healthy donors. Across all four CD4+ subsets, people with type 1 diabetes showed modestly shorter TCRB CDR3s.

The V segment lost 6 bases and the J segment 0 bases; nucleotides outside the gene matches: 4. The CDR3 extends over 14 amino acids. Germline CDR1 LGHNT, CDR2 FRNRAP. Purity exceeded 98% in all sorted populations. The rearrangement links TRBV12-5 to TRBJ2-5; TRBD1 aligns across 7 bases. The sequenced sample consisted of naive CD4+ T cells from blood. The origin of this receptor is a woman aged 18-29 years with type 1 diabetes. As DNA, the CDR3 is TGTGCTAGTGGCCAAGGGACAGACCAAGAGACCCAGTACTTC. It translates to CASGQGTDQETQYF. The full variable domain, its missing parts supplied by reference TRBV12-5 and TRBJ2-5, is DARVTQTPRHKVTEMGQEVTMRCQPILGHNTVFWYRQTMMQGLELLAYFRNRAPLDDSGMPKDRFSAEMPDATLATLKIQPSEPRDSAVYFCASGQGTDQETQYFGPGTRLLVL.